These 11 T cell receptor beta chains originate from one sample sequenced in a study of T cells in Graves' hyperthyroidism and ophthalmopathy. Regions amplified from RNA transcripts were the TCR beta CDR3 regions. Researchers ran a first-round RT-PCR on the TCR CDR3 using the HTBI primer set. TCRdb reanalysed the multiplex PCR reads using MiXCR and keeps one entry per CDR3 protein. This table has 450,000 to 500,000 distinct CDR3 sequences, 22% appearing once. The material sequenced was blood. All receptors derive from an older woman with Graves' ophthalmopathy.

In this sample, this clonotype turned up many times. The chain employs TRBV2 and TRBJ1-5, with D possibly matching TRBD1 (6 bases). With 0 bases removed from V and 7 bases from J, the gap between germline ends came to 10 bases. Germline CDR1 SNHLY, CDR2 FYNNEI. The CDR3 has 14 amino acids. DNA for the CDR3: TGTGCCAGCAGTGAAGCGGAGGGGGGGCAGCCCCAGCATTTT. This translates into CASSEAEGGQPQHF.

J is TRBJ2-2 and V is TRBV28, with 7 bases matching TRBD2. This CDR3 contains 16 residues. Germline values: CDR1 MDHEN, CDR2 SYDVKM. The V gene end was trimmed by 5 bases and the J gene end by 0 bases; junction bases not matched to a gene: 6. The CDR3 loop is CASSPQGGANTGELFF. The CDR3 DNA is TGTGCCAGCAGTCCCCAGGGAGGGGCGAACACCGGGGAGCTGTTTTTT.

The J gene is TRBJ2-3, the V gene TRBV11-2; TRBD2 agrees at 10 bases. The V gene's germline CDR1 is SGHAT and CDR2 FQNNGV. There are 15 residues in the CDR3. Trimming took 2 bases from V and 11 from J; bases not matched to a gene: 10. This CDR3 reads CASSLSGRAMGGQYF. DNA for the CDR3: TGTGCCAGCAGCTTAAGCGGGAGGGCAATGGGTGGGCAGTATTTT.

This chain joins TRBV7-8 and TRBJ2-2; D may be TRBD1 (5 bases). The assigned J gene may be wrong: the sequence end matches TRBJ1-1 better. The germline CDR1 and CDR2 sequences are SGHVS and FQNEAQ. This CDR3 has 13 amino acids. CDR3 region: CASSLGSGQGAFF. The CDR3 region has the DNA TGTGCCAGCAGCTTAGGGAGCGGCCAGGGAGCTTTCTTT.

The V call is TRBV7-2, the J call TRBJ1-6; D not certain. The length of the CDR3 is 16 residues. V was shortened by 2 bases and J by 5 bases, with 13 bases between the two germline ends. Per the germline V gene, CDR1 is SGHTA and CDR2 is FQGNSA. As DNA, the CDR3 is TGTGCCAGCAGCTTATCTGGGCGGGGTCATAATTCACCCCTCCACTTT. As protein: CASSLSGRGHNSPLHF.

The chain combines TRBV12-3 or TRBV12-4 with TRBJ1-1, with a tentative D call TRBD1 (6 bases). The V end was cut by 6 bases, the J end by 7 bases, with 9 bases between. The CDR3 is 11 residues long. CDR3 in amino acids: CASRYRVEAFF. DNA for the CDR3: TGTGCCAGCAGATACAGGGTTGAAGCTTTCTTT.

The chain combines TRBV5-1 with TRBJ1-1; 9 positions agree with TRBD1. The CDR3 has 12 amino acids. J gave up 9 bases and V 0 bases, and 0 bases lay outside the gene matches. The germline V gene encodes CDR1 SGHRS and CDR2 YFSETQ. CDR3 region: CASSLDRGQAFF. The CDR3, as DNA: TGCGCCAGCAGCTTGGACAGGGGGCAAGCTTTCTTT.

This clonotype was detected only a few times. V usage is TRBV6-1 and J usage is TRBJ2-7; a possible D gene is TRBD2 (5 bases). The CDR3 loop spans 14 amino acids. Germline assignment: CDR1 MNHNS and CDR2 SASEGT. Between the trimmed V and J ends, which lost 6 bases and 0 bases, there was a span of 12 bases. In DNA form, the CDR3 reads TGTGCCAGCAGCGCGACTATTAGCTCCTACGAGCAGTACTTC. This codes for CASSATISSYEQYF.

This clonotype was counted only a few times. This rearrangement joins TRBV5-1 to TRBJ1-5; D ambiguous. This CDR3 has 13 amino acids. The germline gives CDR1 SGHRS, CDR2 YFSETQ. Deletions cut 5 bases from V and 4 bases from J, with 10 bases between. The CDR3 sequence: CASRVDPNQPQHF. CDR3 coding DNA: TGCGCCAGCAGAGTGGACCCGAATCAGCCCCAGCATTTT.

The chain recombines TRBV7-9 with TRBJ2-2; D perhaps matches TRBD1 (6 bases). V shed 4 bases and J shed 13 bases, with 34 bases lying between them. There are 19 residues in the CDR3. Looked up from germline, CDR1 is SEHNR and CDR2 is FQNEAQ (reference sequence). CDR3 coding DNA: TGTGCCAGCAGCTCCACGTGGGGGCTACAGGCGGCCGCCCCCGTTAGGCTGTTTTTT. It yields the protein CASSSTWGLQAAAPVRLFF.

The chain uses TRBV10-3 and TRBJ2-2, with 8 bases that match TRBD2. The V gene's germline CDR1 is ENHRY and CDR2 SYGVKD. V gave up 0 bases and J gave up 1 base; unmatched junction bases: 4. The CDR3 consists of 17 residues. In DNA, the CDR3 is TGTGCCATCAGTGAGTCGATAGCGGGACGGAACACCGGGGAGCTGTTTTTT. Residues: CAISESIAGRNTGELFF.